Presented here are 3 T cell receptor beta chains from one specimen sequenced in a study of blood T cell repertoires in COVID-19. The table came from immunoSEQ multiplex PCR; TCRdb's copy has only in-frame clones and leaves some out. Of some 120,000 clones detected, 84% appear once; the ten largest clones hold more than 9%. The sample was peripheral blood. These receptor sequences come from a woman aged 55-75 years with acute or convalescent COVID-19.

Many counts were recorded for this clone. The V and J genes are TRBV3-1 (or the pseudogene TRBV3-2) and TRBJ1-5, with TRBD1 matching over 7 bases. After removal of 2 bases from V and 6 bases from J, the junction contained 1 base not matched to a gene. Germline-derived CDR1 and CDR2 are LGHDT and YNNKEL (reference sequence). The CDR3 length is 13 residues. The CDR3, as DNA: TGTGCCAGCAGCCAAAACAGGGGTCAGCCCCAGCATTTT. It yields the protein CASSQNRGQPQHF.

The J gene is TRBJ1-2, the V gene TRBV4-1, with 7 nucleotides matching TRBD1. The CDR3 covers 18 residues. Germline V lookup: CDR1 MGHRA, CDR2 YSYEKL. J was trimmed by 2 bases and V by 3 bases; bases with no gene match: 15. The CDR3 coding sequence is TGCGCCAGCAGCCATCGGGGGTATCTTACAGGGGCGAACTATGGCTACACCTTC. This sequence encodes CASSHRGYLTGANYGYTF.

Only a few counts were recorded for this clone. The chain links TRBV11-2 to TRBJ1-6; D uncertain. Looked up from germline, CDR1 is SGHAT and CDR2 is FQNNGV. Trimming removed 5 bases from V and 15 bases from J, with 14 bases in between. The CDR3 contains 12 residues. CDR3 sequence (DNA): TGTGCCAGCAGCAATAGCCCCTCGATCCTCCACTTT. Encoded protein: CASSNSPSILHF.